A selection of T cell receptor beta chains follows, all from one sample in a study of blood T cells in healthy people across ages. Using its own MiXCR run on the 5' RACE reads, TCRdb lists one record per CDR3 protein. The sample lists 2 million or so distinct CDR3 sequences, 49% occurring once. The sequenced sample consisted of blood. The receptors were gathered from a woman aged 40 to 50 in good health. The CDR3 runs from the conserved cysteine through the conserved F or W. Each record gives: clone size, V gene, J gene, D gene, CDR3 DNA, CDR3 protein. A D gene is named only where the DNA matches it firmly. Some rows have no size entry. The others give once, few or many, or a class for an expanded clone.

few,TRBV3-1,TRBJ1-2,TRBD1,TGTGCCAGCAGCCAAGGGTCAGGGGGGTATGGCTACACCTTC,CASSQGSGGYGYTF
-,TRBV11-2,TRBJ2-5,-,TGTGCCAGCAGCCAGGCTCCCTCCCGGCAAGCGACCCAGTACTTC,CASSQAPSRQATQYF
-,TRBV24-1,TRBJ2-1,-,TGTGCCACCAGTGGGGGTTTGCAGATTTCGGCGGAGAGCTCCTACAATGAGCAGTTCTTC,CATSGGLQISAESSYNEQFF
few,TRBV27,TRBJ2-3,-,TGTGCCAGCAGTTCCTCAGCGGGTCCCGTCGGAGATACGCAGTATTTT,CASSSSAGPVGDTQYF
few,TRBV4-2,TRBJ2-5,-,TGTGCCAGCAGCCAAGAATTCGGGCAAGAGACCCAGTACTTC,CASSQEFGQETQYF
few,TRBV28,TRBJ2-2,-,TGTGCCAGCAGTTCCTCCGGGACCAACACCGGGGAGCTGTTTTTT,CASSSSGTNTGELFF
-,TRBV28,TRBJ2-1,TRBD1,TGTGCCAGCAGTTTATCCGGGACAGGGATCAATGAGCAGTTCTTC,CASSLSGTGINEQFF
-,TRBV28,TRBJ2-7,TRBD2,TGTGCCAGCAGTTCTCCGGGACTAGCGTCGGAGCAGTACTTC,CASSSPGLASEQYF
few,TRBV7-2,TRBJ2-7,TRBD1,TGTGCCAGCAGCTTAGTGGGGACCGGGACAGACCGATACGAGCAGTACTTC,CASSLVGTGTDRYEQYF
-,TRBV5-1,TRBJ2-6,-,TGCGCCAGCTCTATCTTGAGGGGCCAAGGGAGCCTCTCTGGGGCCAACGTCCTGACTTTC,CASSILRGQGSLSGANVLTF
few,TRBV3-1,TRBJ2-5,-,TGTGCCAGCAGCCAAGATGGGACGGTCCGGGAGACCCAGTACTTC,CASSQDGTVRETQYF
-,TRBV6-2/TRBV6-3,TRBJ2-3,TRBD1,TGTGCCAGCAGTAATAGACAGGGTGAAAGGTATTTT,CASSNRQGERYF
few,TRBV12-3/TRBV12-4,TRBJ2-7,TRBD2,TGTGCCAGCAGTCGGACTAGCGGGGGGGCCTCCGAGCAGTACTTC,CASSRTSGGASEQYF
-,TRBV12-3/TRBV12-4,TRBJ1-2,-,TGTGCCAGCACCCCGCTGGAGGGCTATGGCTACACCTTC,CASTPLEGYGYTF
-,TRBV27,TRBJ2-6,-,TGTGCCAGCAGTTTATCTTCGGTGGCCAACGTCCTGACTTTC,CASSLSSVANVLTF
-,TRBV9,TRBJ1-5,TRBD1,TGTGCCAGCAGCCCAGGGGGGAAGCAGCCCCAGCATTTT,CASSPGGKQPQHF
few,TRBV6-2/TRBV6-3,TRBJ2-5,-,TGTGCCAGCAGACCCCGCTCGTACCAAGAGACCCAGTACTTC,CASRPRSYQETQYF
-,TRBV6-6,TRBJ2-3,-,TGTGCCAGCATAGACGGGCAGGGTTTAACAGATACGCAGTATTTT,CASIDGQGLTDTQYF
few,TRBV5-1,TRBJ1-4,-,TGCGCCAGCAGCTTAAGCGGAGCTAATGAAAAACTGTTTTTT,CASSLSGANEKLFF
-,TRBV14,TRBJ2-1,-,TGTGCCAGCAGCCAACGGGGGAACCGCAATGAGCAGTTCTTC,CASSQRGNRNEQFF
-,TRBV7-2,TRBJ1-2,-,TGTGCCAGCAGCTTAGCACAGACGGGCTACACCTTC,CASSLAQTGYTF
-,TRBV4-2,TRBJ2-4,TRBD1,TGTGCCAGCAGCCAAGATGTTCAGGGGGCCGGAAACATTCAGTACTTC,CASSQDVQGAGNIQYF
few,TRBV24-1,TRBJ2-3,TRBD2,TGTGCCACCAGTGACTCCGGGACTAGAGTGACAGATACGCAGTATTTT,CATSDSGTRVTDTQYF
-,TRBV24-1,TRBJ2-1,-,TGTGCCACTAGTGATGAGTGGAGCTCCTACAATGAGCAGTTCTTC,CATSDEWSSYNEQFF
few,TRBV6-6,TRBJ2-7,TRBD2,TGTGCCAGCGGAGCGGGGGGATCGGACGAGCAGTACTTC,CASGAGGSDEQYF
-,TRBV11-2,TRBJ2-7,TRBD2,TGTGCCAGCACCTTACCTAGCGGGGGCTCCAGCTCCTACGAGCAGTACTTC,CASTLPSGGSSSYEQYF
-,TRBV7-2,TRBJ2-7,TRBD1,TGTGCCAGCAGCCAGGGGTCAGGGGGCTGCGAGCAGTACTTC,CASSQGSGGCEQYF
once,TRBV24-1,TRBJ2-3,-,TGTGCCACCAAAGGTCCGAGAGATACGCAGTATTTT,CATKGPRDTQYF
-,TRBV29-1,TRBJ2-7,TRBD1,TGCAGCGTTCTGGACAGGGGTACCGAGCAGTACTTC,CSVLDRGTEQYF
-,TRBV4-2,TRBJ1-6,TRBD1,TGTGCCAGCAGCCAGGCTGGACAGGTTAATTCACCCCTCCACTTT,CASSQAGQVNSPLHF
-,TRBV20-1,TRBJ2-4,-,TGCAGTGTTACGTTGCTAGCCAAAAACATTCAGTACTTC,CSVTLLAKNIQYF
-,TRBV7-9,TRBJ2-7,TRBD1,TGTGCCAGCAGCCTACAACAGGGGTTAGACGACGAGCAGTACTTC,CASSLQQGLDDEQYF
-,TRBV7-2,TRBJ2-7,-,TGTGCCAGCAGCTTCAGGGGCGCGGGCTACAATGAGCAGTACTTC,CASSFRGAGYNEQYF
-,TRBV10-3,TRBJ2-3,TRBD2,TGTGCCATCTTTGCGGGAGGGCCCTCTGCAGATACGCAGTATTTT,CAIFAGGPSADTQYF
few,TRBV10-3,TRBJ2-7,-,TGTGCCATCGGGGACAACTACGAGCAGTACTTC,CAIGDNYEQYF
-,TRBV20-1,TRBJ1-2,TRBD1,TGCAGTGCTAGAGATCCCTACAGGGGCGTCTATGGCTACACCTTC,CSARDPYRGVYGYTF
once,TRBV6-1,TRBJ1-2,-,TGTGCCAGCAGCTCATCAAGTGTGGGCTTAATTAACTATGGCTACACCTTC,CASSSSSVGLINYGYTF
-,TRBV28,TRBJ2-1,-,TGTGCCAGCAGTTTTCGCGGGGCCACCTACAATGAGCAGTTCTTC,CASSFRGATYNEQFF
few,TRBV7-9,TRBJ2-3,-,TGTGCCAGCAGCTTAAGGGCCACAGCCAGCACAGATACGCAGTATTTT,CASSLRATASTDTQYF
few,TRBV7-9,TRBJ2-1,-,TGTGCCAGCAGCGAAGTACGGGGGAGCTCCTACAATGAGCAGTTCTTC,CASSEVRGSSYNEQFF
-,TRBV6-2/TRBV6-3,TRBJ1-2,TRBD1,TGTGCCAGCAGTTATCCCAGGACAGGGAACGGTGGCTACACCTTC,CASSYPRTGNGGYTF
few,TRBV3-1,TRBJ2-3,-,TGTGCCAGCAGCCCTTTCCGGGACACACGCACAGATACGCAGTATTTT,CASSPFRDTRTDTQYF
few,TRBV28,TRBJ2-1,-,TGTGCCAGCACCCATAGGAGGACAGCCTACAATGAGCAGTTCTTC,CASTHRRTAYNEQFF
-,TRBV29-1,TRBJ2-3,-,TGCAGCGTTGCCCGGGACTTAAAAGATACGCAGTATTTT,CSVARDLKDTQYF
-,TRBV10-3,TRBJ1-1,-,TGTGCCATCAGTGAATTAGCAGGGTCTCCTGAAGCTTTCTTT,CAISELAGSPEAFF
-,TRBV10-3,TRBJ1-2,-,TGTGCCATCAGTGAGAGGGAAGAGGGCTATGGCTACACCTTC,CAISEREEGYGYTF
-,TRBV12-3/TRBV12-4,TRBJ2-7,TRBD1,TGTGCCAGCAGTCGTTCTAGGGGTATACAGGGGACCCACGAGCAGTACTTC,CASSRSRGIQGTHEQYF
-,TRBV21-1,TRBJ1-1,-,TGTGCCAGCAGGTCCCCGGGACAGCGAAACACTGAAGCTTTCTTT,CASRSPGQRNTEAFF
-,TRBV7-9,TRBJ2-5,-,TGTGCCTTGGGGGGCGGGCGAGAGACCCAGTACTTC,CALGGGRETQYF
-,TRBV12-3/TRBV12-4,TRBJ2-3,-,TGTGCCAGCAGTTTATATGGGACTAGCACAGATACGCAGTATTTT,CASSLYGTSTDTQYF
few,TRBV20-1,TRBJ2-5,TRBD2,TGCAGTGCCGCCCCGGGAGGAGGAGAGACCCAGTACTTC,CSAAPGGGETQYF
-,TRBV10-1,TRBJ2-7,-,TGCGCCAGCAGTGAGTCGGGGCAGAGGCCCTACGAGCAGTACTTC,CASSESGQRPYEQYF
few,TRBV27,TRBJ2-3,TRBD1,TGTGCCAGCAGTTTTCATGGGACAGTGAATACAGATACGCAGTATTTT,CASSFHGTVNTDTQYF
many,TRBV29-1,TRBJ2-7,TRBD1,TGCAGCGCCGGGGACAGGGGGCGAAACGAGCAGTACTTC,CSAGDRGRNEQYF
few,TRBV29-1,TRBJ2-4,-,TGCAGCGTTGCTGAGGACACCTCAGGTGGCATTCAGTACTTC,CSVAEDTSGGIQYF
-,TRBV6-5,TRBJ2-1,TRBD2,TGTGCCAGCAGTTACTTCCGACTAGCGGGGGCCCACAATGAGCAGTTCTTC,CASSYFRLAGAHNEQFF
-,TRBV6-1,TRBJ2-5,-,TGTGCCAGCAGTGAAGGAAGACAGCGGAAATTCCAAGAGACCCAGTACTTC,CASSEGRQRKFQETQYF
-,TRBV12-3/TRBV12-4,TRBJ2-7,-,TGTGCCAGCAGTTCATTACTTCAGGGAAATTCCTACGAGCAGTACTTC,CASSSLLQGNSYEQYF
few,TRBV7-9,TRBJ1-5,TRBD1,TGTGCCAGCAGCTCCGGACAGGGGGCGCAACTAGGGCTTCAGCCCCAGCATTTT,CASSSGQGAQLGLQPQHF
few,TRBV28,TRBJ2-1,-,TGTGCCAGCAGTCCTCCTGCGGCGGGCTCCTACAATGAGCAGTTCTTC,CASSPPAAGSYNEQFF